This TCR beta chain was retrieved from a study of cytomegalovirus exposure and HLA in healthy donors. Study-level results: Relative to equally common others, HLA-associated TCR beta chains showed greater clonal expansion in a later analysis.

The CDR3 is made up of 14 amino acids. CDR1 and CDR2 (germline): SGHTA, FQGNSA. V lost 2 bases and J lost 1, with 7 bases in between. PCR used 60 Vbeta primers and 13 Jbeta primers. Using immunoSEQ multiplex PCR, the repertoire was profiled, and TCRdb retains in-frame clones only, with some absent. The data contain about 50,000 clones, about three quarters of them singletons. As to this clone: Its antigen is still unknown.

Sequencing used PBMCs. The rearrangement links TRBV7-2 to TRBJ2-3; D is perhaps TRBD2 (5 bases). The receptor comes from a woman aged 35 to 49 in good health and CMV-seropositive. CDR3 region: CASSLRGRTDTQYF. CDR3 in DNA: TGTGCCAGCAGCTTACGGGGTCGCACAGATACGCAGTATTTT.